Listed below are T cell receptor beta chains from one sample, sequenced in a study of control samples from healthy donors and cancer patients. The repertoire was sequenced with immunoSEQ multiplex PCR; TCRdb's copy has only in-frame clones and lacks some. The sample shows about 40,000 clones, approximately 90% of them seen only once. The sequencing input was blood. The receptors shown here come from a woman aged 45-65 years in good health. CDR3s include the opening cysteine and the closing phenylalanine or tryptophan. Each record gives: CDR3 length, clone size, V gene, D gene, J gene, CDR3 DNA, CDR3 protein. The D gene is left open where the match is weak. Size tells how often a clone was seen (once, few, many) or the class of an expanded clone, and some rows leave it out.

15,-,TRBV9,-,TRBJ2-2,TGTGCCAGCTCCTCTTGGACTTCGAACACCGGGGAGCTGTTTTTT,CASSSWTSNTGELFF
14,-,TRBV29-1,-,TRBJ2-7,TGCAGCGTTGGCCTACAACCGAACTACGGCGAGCAGTACTTC,CSVGLQPNYGEQYF
13,-,TRBV19,-,TRBJ2-3,TGTGCCAGTAGGCGGGTGCCCACAGATACGCAGTATTTT,CASRRVPTDTQYF
11,-,TRBV18,-,TRBJ1-4,TGTGCCAGCTCACCGGCTGAAAAACTGTTTTTT,CASSPAEKLFF
15,-,TRBV7-9,TRBD2,TRBJ2-7,TGTGCCAGCAGCCCGTCCGGGACTAGGGCCTACGAGCAGTACTTC,CASSPSGTRAYEQYF
16,once,TRBV7-2,-,TRBJ1-6,TGTGCCAGCAGCTTAATGGGGCGATCCTATAATTCACCCCTCCACTTT,CASSLMGRSYNSPLHF
15,-,TRBV6-2/TRBV6-3,TRBD2,TRBJ2-3,TGTGCCAGCAGTTACTGGCGGGGGGGCACAGATACGCAGTATTTT,CASSYWRGGTDTQYF
13,-,TRBV19,-,TRBJ1-2,TGTGCCAGTACTACGGCCGGACACTATGGCTACACCTTC,CASTTAGHYGYTF
13,-,TRBV7-9,-,TRBJ2-7,TGTGCCAGCAGTTCGGACTACCGCTACGAGCAGTACTTC,CASSSDYRYEQYF
14,-,TRBV28,-,TRBJ1-6,TGTGCCAGCACCTGGGGAGGGGGAGGCTCACCCCTCCACTTT,CASTWGGGGSPLHF
14,-,TRBV19,TRBD1,TRBJ1-1,TGTGCCAGTAGTCCAAGGACAGGGGGCACTGAAGCTTTCTTT,CASSPRTGGTEAFF
12,-,TRBV2,-,TRBJ1-1,TGTGCCAGCAGTGTTAAGAACACTGAAGCTTTCTTT,CASSVKNTEAFF
15,-,TRBV27,TRBD2,TRBJ2-7,TGTGCCAGCAGTTCAATAGCGGGGTCTTCCTACGAGCAGTACTTC,CASSSIAGSSYEQYF
14,-,TRBV28,-,TRBJ1-1,TGTGCCAGCAGTTTATCGAGGGCCTCGACTGAAGCTTTCTTT,CASSLSRASTEAFF
13,-,TRBV5-6,-,TRBJ2-2,TGTGCCAGCAGAATCGAGGGAGGCGGGGAGCTGTTTTTT,CASRIEGGGELFF
15,-,TRBV6-5,TRBD2,TRBJ2-1,TGTGCCAGCAGTCGTACTAGCGGGGCCTACAATGAGCAGTTCTTC,CASSRTSGAYNEQFF
13,-,TRBV28,-,TRBJ1-2,TGTGCCAGCAGGGGGAGAGACGGCTATGGCTACACCTTC,CASRGRDGYGYTF
14,-,TRBV18,-,TRBJ1-6,TGTGCCAGCTCTCCCCAGGGGCAAGGTTCACCCCTCCACTTT,CASSPQGQGSPLHF
12,once,TRBV5-1,-,TRBJ2-5,TGCGCCAGCAGCTTAAATGAAGAGACCCAGTACTTC,CASSLNEETQYF
13,-,TRBV29-1,-,TRBJ2-2,TGCAGCGTTGAGCGGGGAGACACCGGGGAGCTGTTTTTT,CSVERGDTGELFF
16,-,TRBV6-6,TRBD1,TRBJ1-3,TGTGCCAGCACCCTGACGGACAGGGGTTTTGGAAACACCATATATTTT,CASTLTDRGFGNTIYF
13,-,TRBV6-6,-,TRBJ1-1,TGTGCCAGCAGATCAACTCGGGGGCCAGAAGCTTTCTTT,CASRSTRGPEAFF
16,few,TRBV4-1,TRBD1,TRBJ1-1,TGCGCCAGCAGCCAAGAAGCGGGACAGGGAGGCACTGAAGCTTTCTTT,CASSQEAGQGGTEAFF
14,-,TRBV11-3,TRBD2,TRBJ2-7,TGTGCCAGCAGCTGGGGGGGATCCATCTACGAGCAGTACTTC,CASSWGGSIYEQYF
16,-,TRBV28,TRBD1,TRBJ1-5,TGTGCCAGCAGTCCTCCGGGGGGACAGGGGTTTCAGCCCCAGCATTTT,CASSPPGGQGFQPQHF
15,-,TRBV4-3,-,TRBJ1-2,TGCGCCAGCAGCCAATCCGGCGGGGGCACCTATGGCTACACCTTC,CASSQSGGGTYGYTF
14,-,TRBV2,-,TRBJ2-4,TGTGCCAGCAGTCATGGACTAGCCAAAAACATTCAGTACTTC,CASSHGLAKNIQYF
14,-,TRBV30,TRBD1,TRBJ1-2,TGTGCCTGGATGAGGACAGGGGGCGGCTATGGCTACACCTTC,CAWMRTGGGYGYTF
15,few,TRBV5-1,-,TRBJ1-2,TGCGCCAGCAGCTTGGGCTTCCAGGAAAAATATGGCTACACCTTC,CASSLGFQEKYGYTF
15,once,TRBV5-1,TRBD1,TRBJ2-7,TGCGCCAGCAGCTCAGGGACAGGGGGCCCCTACGAGCAGTACTTC,CASSSGTGGPYEQYF
14,-,TRBV5-4,-,TRBJ2-7,TGTGCCAGCAGCGTGAGACAAGGGTTCGGCGAGCAGTACTTC,CASSVRQGFGEQYF
14,-,TRBV6-5,TRBD1,TRBJ1-1,TGTGCCAGCAGAGACCGACAGGGAAAGACTGAAGCTTTCTTT,CASRDRQGKTEAFF
14,-,TRBV4-1,-,TRBJ2-1,TGCGCCAGCCGTTCAGCGGGCCGATACAATGAGCAGTTCTTC,CASRSAGRYNEQFF
15,-,TRBV27,-,TRBJ2-7,TGTGCCAGCAGCTACACGCCCGACAGCCTCTACGAGCAGTACTTC,CASSYTPDSLYEQYF
15,few,TRBV4-3,TRBD1,TRBJ1-2,TGCGCCAGCAGCCAGGGGACAGGGGCAGTCTATGGCTACACCTTC,CASSQGTGAVYGYTF
14,-,TRBV13,TRBD2,TRBJ2-2,TGTGCCAGCAGCCCTAGCGGGGGGACCGGGGAGCTGTTTTTT,CASSPSGGTGELFF
17,-,TRBV3-1/TRBV3-2,TRBD2,TRBJ2-5,TGTGCCAGCAGCCCGGGACTAGCGGGGGGGCGGGCGGAGACCCAGTACTTC,CASSPGLAGGRAETQYF
14,-,TRBV19,-,TRBJ1-4,TGTGCCAGTAGTAAGCTATCGACTAATGAAAAACTGTTTTTT,CASSKLSTNEKLFF
14,-,TRBV5-1,-,TRBJ1-1,TGCGCCAGCAGCTTCGACGGGGGGAACACTGAAGCTTTCTTT,CASSFDGGNTEAFF
13,-,TRBV15,TRBD1,TRBJ1-2,TGTGCCACCAGCAGACCACAGGGGTATGGCTACACCTTC,CATSRPQGYGYTF
12,once,TRBV10-3,-,TRBJ1-5,TGTGCCATCAGCGTGAGCAATCAGCCCCAGCATTTT,CAISVSNQPQHF
13,-,TRBV20-1,-,TRBJ1-2,TGCAGTGCTAGTTCGGGGGCGGACTATGGCTACACCTTC,CSASSGADYGYTF
15,-,TRBV12-5,TRBD1,TRBJ1-5,TGTGCTAGTGGGCTGGGACAGGCTGAGGGTCAGCCCCAGCATTTT,CASGLGQAEGQPQHF
16,-,TRBV5-6,-,TRBJ1-6,TGTGCCAGCAGCTTGGTTGGCTCGGGGGACAATTCACCCCTCCACTTT,CASSLVGSGDNSPLHF
14,-,TRBV4-2,-,TRBJ1-1,TGTGCCAGCAGCTTTTCACGGGGTGGCACTGAAGCTTTCTTT,CASSFSRGGTEAFF